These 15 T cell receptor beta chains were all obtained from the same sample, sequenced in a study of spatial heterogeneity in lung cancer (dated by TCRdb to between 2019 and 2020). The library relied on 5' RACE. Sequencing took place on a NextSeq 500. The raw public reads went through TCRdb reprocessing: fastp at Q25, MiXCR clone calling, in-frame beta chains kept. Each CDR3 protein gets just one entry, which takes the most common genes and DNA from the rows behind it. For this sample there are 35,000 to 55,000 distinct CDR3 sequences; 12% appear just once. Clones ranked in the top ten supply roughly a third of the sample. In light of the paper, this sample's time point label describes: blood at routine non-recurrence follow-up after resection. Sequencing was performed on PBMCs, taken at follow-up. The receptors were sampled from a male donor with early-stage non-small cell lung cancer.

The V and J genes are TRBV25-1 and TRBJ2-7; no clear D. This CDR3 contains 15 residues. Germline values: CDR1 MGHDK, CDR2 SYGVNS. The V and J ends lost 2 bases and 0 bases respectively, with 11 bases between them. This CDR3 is CASSEAGLSSYEQYF. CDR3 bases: TGTGCCAGCAGTGAAGCAGGATTAAGCTCCTACGAGCAGTACTTC.

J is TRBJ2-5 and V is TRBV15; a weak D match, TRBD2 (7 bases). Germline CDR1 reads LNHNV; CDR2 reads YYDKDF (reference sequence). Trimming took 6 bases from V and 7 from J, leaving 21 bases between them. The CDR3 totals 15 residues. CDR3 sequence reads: CATSYHQGTIGTQYF. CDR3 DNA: TGTGCCACCAGTTACCATCAGGGGACTATTGGGACCCAGTACTTC.

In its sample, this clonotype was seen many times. The CDR3 here is CASSSGQGRNEQFF. CDR3 in DNA: TGTGCCAGCAGTTCCGGACAGGGTAGGAATGAGCAGTTCTTC. The V and J genes are TRBV12-3 or TRBV12-4 and TRBJ2-1, with 8 bases matching TRBD1. Trimming cost V 4 bases and J 7 bases; bases outside gene matches: 6. The CDR3 contains 14 residues.

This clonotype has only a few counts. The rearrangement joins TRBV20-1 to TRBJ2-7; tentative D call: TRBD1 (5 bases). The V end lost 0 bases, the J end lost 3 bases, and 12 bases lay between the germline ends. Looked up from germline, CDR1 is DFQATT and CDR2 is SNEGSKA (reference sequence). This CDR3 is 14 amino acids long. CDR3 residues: CSARDHQTDYEQYF. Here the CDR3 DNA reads TGCAGTGCTAGAGACCACCAGACAGACTACGAGCAGTACTTC.

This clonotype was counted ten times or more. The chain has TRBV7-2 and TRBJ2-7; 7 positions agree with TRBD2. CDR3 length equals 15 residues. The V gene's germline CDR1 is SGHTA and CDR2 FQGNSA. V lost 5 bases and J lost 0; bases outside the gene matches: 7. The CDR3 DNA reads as TGTGCCAGCAGCACCGAAGCGGGGAGCTCCTACGAGCAGTACTTC. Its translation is CASSTEAGSSYEQYF.

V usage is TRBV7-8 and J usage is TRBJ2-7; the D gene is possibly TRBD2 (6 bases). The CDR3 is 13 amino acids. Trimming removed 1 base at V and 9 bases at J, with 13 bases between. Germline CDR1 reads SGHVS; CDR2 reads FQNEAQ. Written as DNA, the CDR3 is TGTGCCAGCAGCTTAGAGAAGGGACTTGGGCAGTACTTC. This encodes CASSLEKGLGQYF.

This CDR3 is CASTLPRGPQHF. The CDR3 coding sequence is TGTGCCAGCACCTTACCTCGGGGGCCCCAGCATTTT. The rearrangement uses TRBV28 and TRBJ1-5, with no clear D. This CDR3 is 12 amino acids long. Trimming removed 7 bases from V and 9 bases from J, with 13 bases in between. Germline CDR1 and CDR2: MDHEN and SYDVKM.

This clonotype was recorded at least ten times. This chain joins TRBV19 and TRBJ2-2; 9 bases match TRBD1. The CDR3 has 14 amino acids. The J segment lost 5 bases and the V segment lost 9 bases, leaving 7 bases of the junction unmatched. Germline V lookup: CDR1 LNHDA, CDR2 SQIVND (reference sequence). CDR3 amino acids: CASVGTGKTGELFF. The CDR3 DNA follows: TGTGCCAGCGTGGGGACAGGGAAAACCGGGGAGCTGTTTTTT.

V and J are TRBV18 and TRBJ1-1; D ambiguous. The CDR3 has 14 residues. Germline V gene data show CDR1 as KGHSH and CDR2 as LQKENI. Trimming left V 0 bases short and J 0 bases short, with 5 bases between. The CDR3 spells CASSPPIVNTEAFF. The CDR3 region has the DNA TGTGCCAGCTCACCACCAATAGTGAACACTGAAGCTTTCTTT.

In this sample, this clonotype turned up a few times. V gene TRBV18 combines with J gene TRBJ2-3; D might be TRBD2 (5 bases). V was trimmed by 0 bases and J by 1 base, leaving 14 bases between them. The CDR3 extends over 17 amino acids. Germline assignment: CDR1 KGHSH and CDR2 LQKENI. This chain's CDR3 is CASSPPALRAGTDTQYF. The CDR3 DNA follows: TGTGCCAGCTCACCACCCGCGCTTCGAGCGGGCACAGATACGCAGTATTTT.

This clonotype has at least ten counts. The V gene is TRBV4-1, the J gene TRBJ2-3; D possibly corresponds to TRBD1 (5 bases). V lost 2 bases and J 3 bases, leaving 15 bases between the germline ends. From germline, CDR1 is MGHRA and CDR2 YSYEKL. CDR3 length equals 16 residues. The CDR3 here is CASSQIPQGKTDTQYF. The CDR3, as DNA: TGCGCCAGCAGCCAAATCCCCCAGGGAAAAACAGATACGCAGTATTTT.

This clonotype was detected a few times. The DNA of the CDR3 is TGTGCCAGCAGTTTCCTAAACCAGGGCACAGATACGCAGTATTTT. Translation gives CASSFLNQGTDTQYF. J is TRBJ2-3 and V is TRBV28; D remains unclear. V was trimmed by 3 bases and J by 1 base, leaving 11 bases between them. The CDR3 has 15 residues. Per the germline V gene, CDR1 is MDHEN and CDR2 is SYDVKM.

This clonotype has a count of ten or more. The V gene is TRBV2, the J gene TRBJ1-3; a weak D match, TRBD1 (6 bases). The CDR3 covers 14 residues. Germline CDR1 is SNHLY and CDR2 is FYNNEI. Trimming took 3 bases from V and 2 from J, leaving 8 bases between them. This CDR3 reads CASSDTGPGNTIYF. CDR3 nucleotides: TGTGCCAGCAGTGACACAGGGCCTGGAAACACCATATATTTT.

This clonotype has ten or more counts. The CDR3 coding sequence is TGTGCCAGCTCTTACCGGACGGCAAACAATCAGCCCCAGCATTTT. It encodes CASSYRTANNQPQHF. The chain employs TRBV18 and TRBJ1-5; D remains ambiguous. This CDR3 spans 15 amino acids. The germline gives CDR1 KGHSH, CDR2 LQKENI. Trimming took 6 bases from V and 3 from J, leaving 15 bases between them.

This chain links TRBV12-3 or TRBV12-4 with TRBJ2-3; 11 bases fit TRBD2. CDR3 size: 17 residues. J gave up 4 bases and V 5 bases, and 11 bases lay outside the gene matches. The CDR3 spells CASSPRTGTSGSDTQYF. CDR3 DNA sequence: TGTGCCAGCAGTCCCCGTACCGGGACTAGCGGTTCAGATACGCAGTATTTT.